A selection of T cell receptor beta chains follows, all from one sample in a study of cytotoxic CD8 clonotypes in ibrutinib-treated CLL. TCRdb's table, derived via immunoSEQ multiplex PCR, lists solely in-frame clones and lacks some. The sample lists approximately 350,000 clones, roughly two thirds seen once, with around 6.3% in the top ten. Sequencing was performed on PBMCs, taken after 36 months of ibrutinib treatment. Every receptor here comes from a human donor with chronic lymphocytic leukemia. Each CDR3 is given with its conserved first and last residue. D genes are given only for firm matches. Clone size appears in some rows only: once, few, many, or a class for an expanded clone.

j_call clone_size v_call d_call cdr3_nt cdr3_aa
TRBJ2-7 . TRBV6-1 TRBD2 TGTGCCAGCAAGGTTAGCGGGAGGTTACCCTACGAGCAGTACTTC CASKVSGRLPYEQYF
TRBJ2-7 few TRBV28 TRBD1 TGTGCCAGCAGTCCGACAGGGCGGAACGAGCAGTACTTC CASSPTGRNEQYF
TRBJ2-3 . TRBV6-5 TRBD2 TGTGCCAGCAGTTACACCGGGACTAGCGGGTCAGATACGCAGTATTTT CASSYTGTSGSDTQYF
TRBJ2-1 . TRBV9 . TGTGCCAGCAGCGCCCGACAGGCCCCGGTATACAATGAGCAGTTCTTC CASSARQAPVYNEQFF
TRBJ2-6 . TRBV29-1 . TGCAGCGCCCCGGGCTCTGGGGCCAACGTCCTGACTTTC CSAPGSGANVLTF
TRBJ1-2 . TRBV5-4 TRBD1 TGTGCCAGCAGCTTGGGACAGGGTGAGAGTGGCTACACCTTC CASSLGQGESGYTF
TRBJ2-4 . TRBV7-2 . TGTGCCAGCAGCTTAGGGCAGGGTCGCAGTCTGGCCAAAAACATTCAGTACTTC CASSLGQGRSLAKNIQYF
TRBJ1-2 . TRBV28 . TGTGCCAGCAGTTTATCTAGGGCGAACTATGGCTACACCTTC CASSLSRANYGYTF
TRBJ2-3 . TRBV27 . TGTGCCATCCTCCAGGGCCCATCCAGGGATACGCAGTATTTT CAILQGPSRDTQYF
TRBJ2-3 . TRBV27 TRBD1 TGTGCCAGCAGTTCCCGGGACAGGGACACAGATACGCAGTATTTT CASSSRDRDTDTQYF
TRBJ2-5 . TRBV7-2 . TGTGCCAGCAGCTTAGCGCGCTCGCCAGGAGAGCAAGAGACCCAGTACTTC CASSLARSPGEQETQYF
TRBJ2-7 few TRBV15 . TGTGCCACCGCCGACGAGGGGGCCTACGAGCAGTACTTC CATADEGAYEQYF
TRBJ1-1 few TRBV9 . TGTGCCAGCAGCGTTTTGAACTCGGGGGGAGAAGCTTTCTTT CASSVLNSGGEAFF
TRBJ2-3 . TRBV9 . TGTGCCAGCAGCGTTCTAGGAACAGATACGCAGTATTTT CASSVLGTDTQYF
TRBJ2-7 . TRBV19 TRBD1 TGTGCCAGTAGGACGGACAGGAGCTCCTACGAGCAGTACTTC CASRTDRSSYEQYF
TRBJ1-4 . TRBV10-3 TRBD1 TGTGCCATCAGGGCCACAGGGGGAGATGAAAAACTGTTTTTT CAIRATGGDEKLFF
TRBJ2-7 . TRBV5-1 . TGCGCCAGCAGCCATTCCTACGAGCAGTACTTC CASSHSYEQYF
TRBJ2-7 . TRBV5-6 . TGTGCCAGCAGACGGAGGGGCTACGAGCAGTACTTC CASRRRGYEQYF
TRBJ2-2 . TRBV28 TRBD2 TGTGCCAGCAGTTCTCTAGCGGGAGCGGCTGGGGAGCTGTTTTTT CASSSLAGAAGELFF
TRBJ2-7 . TRBV29-1 . TGCAGCGTGGGCGGTGGGGCCGCCTACGAGCAGTACTTC CSVGGGAAYEQYF
TRBJ1-5 few TRBV5-1 . TGCGCCAGCAGCCCTCTCGCGGGCAATCAGCCCCAGCATTTT CASSPLAGNQPQHF
TRBJ1-1 . TRBV7-8 . TGTGCCAGCAGCTTACCAGCGTGGAACACTGAAGCTTTCTTT CASSLPAWNTEAFF
TRBJ2-2 . TRBV25-1 . TGTGCCAGCAGTGACCTAGCAGGGGACACCGGGGAGCTGTTTTTT CASSDLAGDTGELFF
TRBJ2-7 . TRBV5-1 . TGCGCCAGCACAGGGGAAGACGAGCAGTACTTC CASTGEDEQYF
TRBJ1-2 few TRBV6-1 . TGTGCCAGCAGTGATAGGCAGGGGAACTATGGCTACACCTTC CASSDRQGNYGYTF
TRBJ2-7 few TRBV27 . TGTGCCAGCAGTCGACTCCCGCCCGACTACGAGCAGTACTTC CASSRLPPDYEQYF
TRBJ2-1 once TRBV9 . TGTGCCAGCGGTCTAGGGCGCTCCTACAATGAGCAGTTCTTC CASGLGRSYNEQFF
TRBJ2-3 . TRBV7-9 . TGTGCCAGCAGCTCGCGGCCTAGCGATACGCAGTATTTT CASSSRPSDTQYF
TRBJ2-5 once TRBV15 TRBD2 TGTGCCACCAGAAGCGGGAGGTCTCAGGAGACCCAGTACTTC CATRSGRSQETQYF
TRBJ2-7 . TRBV10-3 . TGTGCCATCAGTGACGAGTACTACGAGCAGTACTTC CAISDEYYEQYF
TRBJ2-7 few TRBV2 . TGTGCCAGCAGAGGAGGTAACTACGAGCAGTACTTC CASRGGNYEQYF
TRBJ1-1 . TRBV6-5 TRBD1 TGTGCCAGCAATGACAGGGCTGAAGCTTTCTTT CASNDRAEAFF
TRBJ1-2 . TRBV11-2 . TGTGCCAGCAGCTTACATTCCTATGGCTACACCTTC CASSLHSYGYTF
TRBJ1-1 . TRBV5-1 . TGCGCCAGCAGCACACTAGTATCCACTGAAGCTTTCTTT CASSTLVSTEAFF
TRBJ2-2 few TRBV7-6 TRBD1 TGTGCCAGCAGCTGGACAGGGACGAACACCGGGGAGCTGTTTTTT CASSWTGTNTGELFF